The sequence of this TCR beta chain was determined in a study of T cell clones after liver transplantation. Regarding the study as a whole: The donor-reactive repertoire was only partly measurable in a couple of subjects, lacking donor cells. Donor-reactive sequences fell more than third party-reactive ones, suggesting partial deletion.

To note about this clone: Its antigen is unknown.

TCRdb keeps only in-frame clones here, not all; method: immunoSEQ multiplex PCR. The sample holds more than 95,000 clones; roughly four fifths are singletons and the top ten take 0.99%. Germline assignment: CDR1 GTSNPN and CDR2 SVGIG (reference sequence). V was cut by 3 bases and J by 4 bases, with 10 bases left in between. The CDR3 covers 14 residues. Specimen: CD4+ T cells from blood, collected before liver transplant. This chain joins TRBV30 and TRBJ2-6; tentatively, D is TRBD2 (6 bases). This TCR was recovered from a human donor who received a liver transplant. CDR3 protein: CAWRWGVGANVLTF. CDR3 DNA: TGTGCCTGGAGGTGGGGGGTCGGGGCCAACGTCCTGACTTTC. The full variable domain, rest sourced from reference TRBV30 and TRBJ2-6, is SQTIHQWPATLVQPVGSPLSLECTVEGTSNPNLYWYRQAAGRGLQLLFYSVGIGQISSEVPQNLSASRPQDRQFILSSKKLLLSDSGFYLCAWRWGVGANVLTFGAGSRLTVL.